These 7 T cell receptor beta chains were sequenced from one sample in a study of T cell clusters in autoimmune cytopenias. TRB rearrangements were amplified by touch-down multiplex PCR with mixed TRB-A/B primers. No DNA is given; TCRdb re-called the multiplex PCR reads and lists each CDR3 protein once. This table lists several thousand distinct CDR3 sequences. Each sample's input was roughly 270 ng genomic DNA, 38,000 or so genome equivalents. The sequenced sample was peripheral blood. The source is a human donor with an autoimmune cytopenia or autoimmune hepatitis (not recorded which).

This clonotype is deemed medium-sized (0.01 to 0.1%) by its frequency. The chain joins TRBV19 to TRBJ1-5; the D gene TCRdb calls, TRBD1, cannot be checked with no DNA. The CDR3 sequence is 15 residues long. The germline V gene encodes CDR1 LNHDA and CDR2 SQIVND (reference sequence). The CDR3 is CASTRAGASNQPQHF.

In terms of frequency, this clonotype is medium-sized (0.01 to 0.1%). The rearrangement links TRBV5-5 to TRBJ2-3; TCRdb designates TRBD1, a call that cannot be tested without DNA. The CDR3 contains 17 residues. The V gene's germline CDR1 is SGHKS and CDR2 YYEKEE (reference sequence). The CDR3 is CASSPRLGQGAADTQYF.

This chain joins TRBV4-1 and TRBJ2-6. Germline loops: CDR1 MGHRA, CDR2 YSYEKL. The CDR3 has 15 residues. The CDR3 spells CASSYRPSGANVLTF.

Frequency places this clonotype as medium-sized. The chain couples TRBV19 to TRBJ1-2; TCRdb selects TRBD1, and the lack of DNA leaves this call unchecked. The germline CDR1 and CDR2 sequences are LNHDA and SQIVND (reference sequence). The CDR3 spans 17 residues. This CDR3 reads CASSIRGGTVTHYGYTF.

The chain employs TRBV6-5 and TRBJ1-4. Germline loops: CDR1 MNHEY, CDR2 SVGAGI. This CDR3 comprises 15 residues. The CDR3 is CASSSTRLVNEKLFF.

V and J are TRBV10-3 and TRBJ1-2; the TCRdb D gene call, TRBD1, has no DNA to confirm it. The length of the CDR3 is 14 residues. CDR1 is ENHRY and CDR2 is SYGVKD in the germline V gene. CDR3 amino acids: CAIRGAGPNYGYTF.

This clonotype registers medium-sized by frequency. The CDR3 sequence: CASSWDRGTDTQYF. This chain joins TRBV6-1 and TRBJ2-3; without DNA, the TCRdb call of TRBD1 cannot be checked. This CDR3 spans 14 amino acids. The V gene's germline CDR1 is MNHNS and CDR2 SASEGT.